The clone carrying this TCR beta chain was recorded once. What it recognizes is unknown. The CDR3 sequence is 15 residues long. Germline assignment: CDR1 MDHEN and CDR2 SYDVKM. This sample was included in a study of shared clonotypes between healthy human individuals. Study-wide results and caveats: Tissues were not sampled, only blood, and their repertoires likely differ. Non-shared clonotypes were found to have lower generation probabilities than the clonotypes that were shared by all four of the sorted-subset donors.

Produced via immunoSEQ multiplex PCR; TCRdb's table is partial and in-frame only. Of approximately 500,000 clones in the sample, 95% to 97% were seen once. This sequence was found in a woman aged 30 to 39 in good health. The chain is built from TRBV28 and TRBJ2-5; 10 bases align to TRBD1. The DNA end favors TRBJ2-7, so the J call may be wrong. Specimen: naive CD4+ T cells sorted from blood. This sample's subset: CD45RA+ positively selected. CDR3 sequence reads: CASSLAGTGESEQYF. CDR3 in DNA: TGTGCCAGCAGTTTAGCCGGGACAGGGGAGTCCGAGCAGTACTTC.